The clone carrying this T cell receptor (beta chain) showed up just a few times. Antigen: not known. A sort by CD45RO/CCR7/CD25/CD127/CD95/CD27 yielded CD4+ naive, central memory, regulatory and stem cell-like memory cells. These data come from a study of beta chain features in type 1 diabetes. Overall study context: No age, gender or cell yield differences were seen between patients and healthy donors.

The isolated RNA, all of it, was reverse transcribed, so expressed TCRB transcripts were what got sequenced. Method: immunoSEQ multiplex PCR; TCRdb's copy keeps in-frame clones and lacks some. Altogether roughly 300,000 clones are present, approximately 9.7% being singletons, with the ten largest covering 1%. The study's findings and limits: Shortening of TCRB CDR3s, moderate but significant, appeared in all four CD4+ subsets of Type 1 diabetes patients. A closer apparent resemblance between naive, central memory and Treg TCRB repertoires was seen in patients than in healthy donors.

V dropped 5 bases and J dropped 0 bases, with 11 bases sitting between them. CDR1 and CDR2 (germline): SQVTM, ANQGSEA. The CDR3 runs to 14 residues. This sequence was found in a man aged 25 to 40 with type 1 diabetes. What was sequenced was central memory CD4+ T cells from blood. The chain uses TRBV29-1 and TRBJ2-1; no clear D gene. The CDR3 nucleotides are TGCAGCGTTCGGGCTTCGAGCTCCTACAATGAGCAGTTCTTC. Translated, it gives CSVRASSSYNEQFF.